Presented here are 17 T cell receptor beta chains from one specimen sequenced in a study of post-analysis software for immune sequencing data. The study, taken as a whole, reports: Higher frequency in patients than in controls was seen for about 5 TRBV segments, with TRBV5-6, TRBV5-1 and TRBV20-1 among them.

Unique molecular identifiers had been added to the TCR beta cDNA libraries. TCRdb reprocessed the PCR reads via MiXCR and lists one record per CDR3 protein. Among 400,000 to 500,000 distinct CDR3 sequences, 39% were seen once, and the ten largest hold 6% to 9%. No antigens are known for them. Specimen: blood. The origin of the receptors is a girl between 2 and 10 years old with multiple sclerosis.

This rearrangement joins TRBV6-1 to TRBJ2-7; a possible D gene is TRBD2 (6 bases). V lost 2 bases and J 4 bases, leaving 12 bases between the germline ends. Germline values: CDR1 MNHNS, CDR2 SASEGT. This CDR3 is 14 amino acids long. The CDR3 sequence: CASSEYPGEYEQYF. In DNA, the CDR3 is TGTGCCAGCAGTGAATATCCGGGAGAGTACGAGCAGTACTTC.

The CDR3 coding sequence is TGTGCCACCAGCAGAGTATCGGGAACTGAAGCTTTCTTT. Translation gives CATSRVSGTEAFF. This sequence joins TRBV15 and TRBJ1-1; no clear D gene. V was trimmed by 1 base and J by 5 bases, leaving 8 bases between them. The germline V gene encodes CDR1 LNHNV and CDR2 YYDKDF (reference sequence). The CDR3 length is 13 residues.

This clonotype occurred once. The CDR3 region has the DNA TGCAGCGCCCCGACTAGCGGGTTTGACAATGAGCAGTTCTTC. It specifies CSAPTSGFDNEQFF. The chain carries TRBV29-1 and TRBJ2-1; 10 bases line up with TRBD2. Per germline, CDR1 SQVTM and CDR2 ANQGSEA. J lost 5 bases, V lost 7 bases, and 8 bases had no gene match. CDR3 length: 14 amino acids.

The CDR3 spells CASSSGTGHNEQFF. CDR3 coding DNA: TGTGCCAGCAGCTCCGGGACAGGGCACAATGAGCAGTTCTTC. The V call is TRBV11-1, the J call TRBJ2-1; the match to TRBD1 covers 9 bases. Germline CDR1 is SGHAT and CDR2 is FQDESV (reference sequence). The CDR3 sequence is 14 residues long. The ends lost 4 bases at V and 5 bases at J; junction bases unmatched: 3. Combining the CDR3 with reference TRBV11-1 and TRBJ2-1 gives the whole variable domain EAEVAQSPRYKITEKSQAVAFWCDPISGHATLYWYRQILGQGPELLVQFQDESVVDDSQLPKDRFSAERLKGVDSTLKIQPAELGDSAMYLCASSSGTGHNEQFFGPGTRLTVL.

In this sample, this clonotype turned up a few times. V usage is TRBV29-1 and J usage is TRBJ1-2; 9 bases are a match to TRBD1. Germline trimming cut 7 bases from V and 4 bases from J; bases unmatched to any gene: 7. This CDR3 contains 13 residues. CDR1 is SQVTM and CDR2 is ANQGSEA in the germline V gene. The CDR3 reads CSAGTGTLYGYTF. CDR3 bases: TGCAGCGCGGGGACAGGGACACTCTATGGCTACACCTTC.

This clonotype has more than one count but fewer than ten. The rearrangement uses TRBV4-2 and TRBJ2-1; the match to TRBD1 covers 8 bases. The CDR3 extends over 17 amino acids. V shed 1 base, J shed 2 bases, and the junction held 7 bases outside the gene matches. From germline, CDR1 is LGHNA and CDR2 YNFKEQ. The CDR3 DNA follows: TGTGCCAGCAGCCAAGGACTAGGGACAGGACCCTACAATGAGCAGTTCTTC. Its protein is CASSQGLGTGPYNEQFF.

This clonotype was seen many times. The V call is TRBV4-2, the J call TRBJ2-5; D not certain. The germline V gene encodes CDR1 LGHNA and CDR2 YNFKEQ. Trimming shortened V by 4 bases and J by 2 bases, and 8 bases separated the two germline ends. The CDR3 loop spans 13 amino acids. CDR3: CASSRNQQETQYF. The CDR3 nucleotides read TGTGCCAGCAGCCGTAATCAACAAGAGACCCAGTACTTC.

The V call is TRBV27, the J call TRBJ2-7; 10 bases line up with TRBD1. The CDR3 covers 16 residues. Trimming took 1 base from V and 2 from J; bases not matched to a gene: 5. CDR1 MNHEY and CDR2 SMNVEV come from the germline V gene (reference sequence). For the CDR3, the DNA is TGTGCCAGCAGTTTATTCGGGGACAGGGGTACCTACGAGCAGTACTTC. Translated, it gives CASSLFGDRGTYEQYF.

This chain links TRBV5-1 with TRBJ2-1; 8 bases fit TRBD2. V lost 6 bases and J lost 3; bases outside the gene matches: 14. Germline V gene lookup returns CDR1 SGHRS and CDR2 YFSETQ. The CDR3 sequence is 17 residues long. The CDR3 loop reads CASNEGAAGGGYNEQFF. CDR3 in DNA: TGCGCCAGCAACGAGGGTGCGGCGGGGGGCGGCTACAATGAGCAGTTCTTC.

V usage is TRBV2 and J usage is TRBJ2-7; 9 bases map to TRBD1. The ends lost 6 bases at V and 9 bases at J; junction bases unmatched: 18. The CDR3 sequence is 16 residues long. Germline CDR1 reads SNHLY; CDR2 reads FYNNEI. The CDR3 DNA sequence: TGTGCCAGCAGATCACCGCCGGGACAGGGTAGAACGGCGCAGTACTTC. Residues: CASRSPPGQGRTAQYF.

This clonotype was seen a single time. The chain carries TRBV3-1 and TRBJ1-1; D is possibly TRBD1 (5 bases). Germline V gene data show CDR1 as LGHDT and CDR2 as YNNKEL (reference sequence). Trimming removed 1 base from V and 5 bases from J, with 17 bases in between. The CDR3 sequence is 16 residues long. CDR3 DNA: TGTGCCAGCAGCCAAGGACTAGTCGGGGGAGGGACTGAAGCTTTCTTT. It specifies CASSQGLVGGGTEAFF.

The chain links TRBV28 to TRBJ2-3; 9 bases line up with TRBD2. The ends lost 3 bases at V and 4 bases at J; junction bases unmatched: 11. The V gene's germline CDR1 is MDHEN and CDR2 SYDVKM. This CDR3 contains 17 residues. The CDR3 loop reads CASSFDWAGGYSDTQYF. Written as DNA, the CDR3 is TGTGCCAGCAGTTTCGATTGGGCGGGAGGGTATTCAGATACGCAGTATTTT.

The rearrangement uses TRBV20-1 and TRBJ1-1; the D is unclear. The ends were cut back, 3 bases at V and 8 bases at J, with 10 bases in the middle. The CDR3 is made up of 11 amino acids. Per the germline V gene, CDR1 is DFQATT and CDR2 is SNEGSKA (reference sequence). This CDR3 reads CSASIRQEAFF. The DNA of the CDR3 is TGCAGTGCTAGTATCCGGCAGGAAGCTTTCTTT.

A few counts support this clonotype. This chain connects TRBV4-2 to TRBJ2-5, with 13 bases aligning to TRBD2. This CDR3 is built from 16 residues. The V segment lost 0 bases and the J segment 4 bases; nucleotides outside the gene matches: 2. CDR1 is LGHNA, CDR2 YNFKEQ, per germline. CDR3 nucleotides: TGTGCCAGCAGCCAAGAGGGACTAGCGGGATCAGAGACCCAGTACTTC. This encodes CASSQEGLAGSETQYF.

This clonotype was counted between two and nine times. The rearrangement joins TRBV29-1 to TRBJ2-5; 8 bases are a match to TRBD1. Germline V gene lookup returns CDR1 SQVTM and CDR2 ANQGSEA. The CDR3 is made up of 14 amino acids. V lost 7 bases to trimming and J lost 5 bases; unmatched junction nucleotides: 12. The CDR3 loop is CSASGQGLRETQYF. In DNA, the CDR3 is TGCAGCGCCAGTGGACAGGGCTTAAGGGAGACCCAGTACTTC.

This clonotype was observed at least ten times. CDR3 sequence: CASSHGQGSDTQYF. The CDR3 DNA sequence: TGTGCCAGCAGCCATGGACAGGGGTCAGATACGCAGTATTTT. The chain is built from TRBV5-8 and TRBJ2-3; 9 nucleotides align to TRBD1. The CDR3 contains 14 residues. V was pared by 4 bases and J by 4 bases, with 4 bases of the junction left unmatched. From germline, CDR1 is SGHTS and CDR2 YDEGEE.

This clonotype is labeled as medium-sized (0.01 to 0.1%). This rearrangement joins TRBV5-6 to TRBJ2-7, with TRBD1 matching over 9 bases. Trimming at V came to 3 bases and at J to 4 bases, leaving 14 bases not matched to a gene. The CDR3 loop spans 17 amino acids. Looked up from germline, CDR1 is SGHDT and CDR2 is YYEEEE. CDR3 bases: TGTGCCAGCAGCTCGAGTGGACAGGGGCGATTATCATACGAGCAGTACTTC. Its protein is CASSSSGQGRLSYEQYF.